A single T cell receptor beta chain is shown here with its context. The germline V gene encodes CDR1 MGHRA and CDR2 YSYEKL. With 0 bases removed from V and 5 bases from J, the gap between germline ends came to 13 bases. The CDR3 consists of 15 residues. The data were obtained in a study of blood T cell repertoires in COVID-19. In the study overall: Some COVID-19 samples were acute and others convalescent; all came from the United States, Italy and Spain. The cDNA or gDNA used as material had been derived from T cells, B-cell-depleted T cells, or PBMCs.

Clones were sequenced by immunoSEQ multiplex PCR, and TCRdb holds only the in-frame ones, with some missing. The table includes more than 300,000 clones, 92% detected once. The age range of participants was about 18 to 95 years, with residence in approximately 25 US areas. The specimen was PBMCs or T cells enriched from blood (not recorded which). The V and J genes are TRBV4-1 and TRBJ1-2; no clear D gene. The TCR was taken from a woman aged 25-40 years who had recovered from COVID-19. The CDR3: CASSQDEGFSYGYTF. Written as DNA, the CDR3 is TGCGCCAGCAGCCAAGACGAGGGATTTAGTTATGGCTACACCTTC.